This T cell receptor beta chain was obtained from a study of CD8 T cells in ankylosing spondylitis. Points from the study as a whole: In ankylosing spondylitis blood, a motif of several highly homologous TCR beta variants appeared characteristic. Earlier literature documents some of the motif variants in reactive arthritis synovial fluid and blood.

V lost 0 bases, J lost 5 bases, and 16 bases lay in between. This CDR3 is 17 amino acids long. The germline CDR1 and CDR2 sequences are MNHEY and SVGAGI. This clonotype has only a few counts. Its target is not known. TCRdb analysed the 5' RACE reads with MiXCR anew, one entry per CDR3 protein. Among 200,000 to 250,000 distinct CDR3 sequences listed, about 16% were seen once. The chain recombines TRBV6-5 with TRBJ2-2; D tentatively fits TRBD1 or TRBD2 (5 bases each). This sequence was found in a male donor with ankylosing spondylitis. The sequenced material came from blood, either unsorted or a sorted T cell fraction (not recorded which). CDR3 nucleotide sequence: TGTGCCAGCAGTTACTCGACCGAGGGGCCGGTTACCGGGGAGCTGTTTTTT. As protein: CASSYSTEGPVTGELFF.